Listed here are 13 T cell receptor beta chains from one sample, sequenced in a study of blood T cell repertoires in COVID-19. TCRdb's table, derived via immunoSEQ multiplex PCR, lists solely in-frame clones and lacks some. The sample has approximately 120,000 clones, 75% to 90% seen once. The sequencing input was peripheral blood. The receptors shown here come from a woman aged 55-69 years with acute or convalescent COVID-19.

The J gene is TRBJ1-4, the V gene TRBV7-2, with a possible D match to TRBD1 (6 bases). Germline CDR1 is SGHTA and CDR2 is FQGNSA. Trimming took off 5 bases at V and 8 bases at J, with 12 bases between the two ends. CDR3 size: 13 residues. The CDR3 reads CASSRDRREKLFF. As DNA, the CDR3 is TGTGCCAGCAGCCGCGACAGGAGAGAAAAACTGTTTTTT.

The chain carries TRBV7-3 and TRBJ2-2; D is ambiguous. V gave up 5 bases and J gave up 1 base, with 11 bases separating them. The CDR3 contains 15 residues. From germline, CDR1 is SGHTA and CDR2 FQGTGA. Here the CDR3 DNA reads TGTGCCAGCAGCGCATCCTCCGGGAACACCGGGGAGCTGTTTTTT. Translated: CASSASSGNTGELFF.

This CDR3 is CASSLVGGDTQYF. The CDR3 DNA sequence: TGTGCCAGCAGCTTAGTGGGGGGAGATACGCAGTATTTT. The rearrangement joins TRBV7-9 to TRBJ2-3; D may be TRBD2 (6 bases). Germline-derived CDR1 and CDR2 are SEHNR and FQNEAQ (reference sequence). The CDR3 extends over 13 amino acids. Trimming cost V 1 base and J 5 bases, with 7 bases left between them.

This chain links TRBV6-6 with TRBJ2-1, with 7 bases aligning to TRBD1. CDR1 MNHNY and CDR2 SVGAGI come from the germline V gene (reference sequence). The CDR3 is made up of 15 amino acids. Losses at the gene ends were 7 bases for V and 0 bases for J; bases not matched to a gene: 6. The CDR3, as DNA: TGTGCCAGCACCAAGACAGGGAGCTCCTACAATGAGCAGTTCTTC. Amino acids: CASTKTGSSYNEQFF.

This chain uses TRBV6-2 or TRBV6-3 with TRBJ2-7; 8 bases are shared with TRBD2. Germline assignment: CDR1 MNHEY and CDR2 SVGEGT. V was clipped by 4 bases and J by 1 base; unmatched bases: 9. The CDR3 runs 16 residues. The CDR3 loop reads CASSFALAGNSYEQYF. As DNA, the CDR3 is TGTGCCAGCAGTTTCGCTCTAGCGGGCAATTCCTACGAGCAGTACTTC.

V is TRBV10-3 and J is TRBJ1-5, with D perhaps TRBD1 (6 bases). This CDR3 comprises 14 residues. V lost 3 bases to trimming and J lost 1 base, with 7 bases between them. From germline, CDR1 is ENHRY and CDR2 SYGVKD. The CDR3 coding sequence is TGTGCCATCAGTGACACAGGGAGCAATCAGCCCCAGCATTTT. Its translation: CAISDTGSNQPQHF.

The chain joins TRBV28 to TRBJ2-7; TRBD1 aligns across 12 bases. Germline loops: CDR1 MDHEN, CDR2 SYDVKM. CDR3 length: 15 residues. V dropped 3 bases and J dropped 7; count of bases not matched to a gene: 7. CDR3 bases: TGTGCCAGCAGTTTGGTGGGACAGGGGGCTCGTGAGCAGTACTTC. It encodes CASSLVGQGAREQYF.

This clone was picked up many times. The CDR3 region has the DNA TGTGCCAGCAGTGGGCTGCATGGTGAAAAACTGTTTTTT. It translates to CASSGLHGEKLFF. This chain links TRBV2 with TRBJ1-4; D not certain. This CDR3 comprises 13 residues. Germline V CDR1 and CDR2: SNHLY, FYNNEI. Trimming removed 4 bases at V and 7 bases at J, with 10 bases between.

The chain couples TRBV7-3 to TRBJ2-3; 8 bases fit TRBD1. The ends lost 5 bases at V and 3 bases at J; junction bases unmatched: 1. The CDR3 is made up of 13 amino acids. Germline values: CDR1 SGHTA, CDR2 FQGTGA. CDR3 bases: TGTGCCAGCAGCACAGGGGGGACAGATACGCAGTATTTT. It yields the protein CASSTGGTDTQYF.

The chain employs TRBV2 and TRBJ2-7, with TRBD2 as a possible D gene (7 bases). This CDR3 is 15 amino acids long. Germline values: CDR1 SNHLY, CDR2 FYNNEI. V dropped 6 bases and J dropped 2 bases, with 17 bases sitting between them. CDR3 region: CASRRGAGAPYEQYF. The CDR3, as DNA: TGTGCCAGCAGGAGGGGGGCGGGAGCCCCCTACGAGCAGTACTTC.

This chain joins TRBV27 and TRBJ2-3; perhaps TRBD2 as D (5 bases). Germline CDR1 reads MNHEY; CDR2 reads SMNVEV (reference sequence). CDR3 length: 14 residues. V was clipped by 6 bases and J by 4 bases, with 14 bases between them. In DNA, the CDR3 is TGTGCCAGCAGCGTCTCGCGGGTAGCAGATACGCAGTATTTT. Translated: CASSVSRVADTQYF.

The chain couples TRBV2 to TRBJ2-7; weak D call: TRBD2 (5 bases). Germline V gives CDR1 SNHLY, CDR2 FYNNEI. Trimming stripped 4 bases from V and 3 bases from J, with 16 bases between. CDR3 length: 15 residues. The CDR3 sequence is CASSGGERLVYEQYF. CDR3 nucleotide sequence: TGTGCCAGCAGTGGGGGAGAGCGGCTAGTCTACGAGCAGTACTTC.

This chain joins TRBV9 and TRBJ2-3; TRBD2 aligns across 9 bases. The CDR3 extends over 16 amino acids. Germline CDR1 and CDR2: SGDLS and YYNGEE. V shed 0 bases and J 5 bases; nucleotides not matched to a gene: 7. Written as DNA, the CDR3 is TGTGCCAGCAGCGTAGCTAGCGGGATGGGGGTAGATACGCAGTATTTT. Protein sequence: CASSVASGMGVDTQYF.